This T cell receptor (beta chain) was captured by sequencing in a study of blood T cell repertoires in COVID-19. As for the study in general: Both acute and convalescent COVID-19 samples were obtained from the United States, Italy and Spain. Sources were T cells, B-cell-depleted T cells, or PBMCs; the material itself was cDNA or gDNA.

In the authors' methods: How many nucleated cells were present was estimated from reference gene primer amplification. Repertoires were generated with immunoSEQ multiplex PCR, while TCRdb's copy carries only in-frame clones and drops some. The V and J calls and clone size come from that table; D and trimming were worked out from the DNA. The table shows 95,000 to 150,000 clones, with about 86% occurring only once. In germline, CDR1 is SGHDT, CDR2 YYEEEE. The CDR3 runs 16 residues. Trimming cost V 4 bases and J 1 base, with 17 bases left between them. The chain uses TRBV5-6 and TRBJ1-2; a weak D match, TRBD1 (6 bases). The origin of this receptor is a woman in her forties or fifties with acute or convalescent COVID-19. Material for sequencing was peripheral blood. Here the CDR3 DNA reads TGTGCCAGCAGCCTGGTGGGACAACCTAGTAACTATGGCTACACCTTC. It is translated as CASSLVGQPSNYGYTF.